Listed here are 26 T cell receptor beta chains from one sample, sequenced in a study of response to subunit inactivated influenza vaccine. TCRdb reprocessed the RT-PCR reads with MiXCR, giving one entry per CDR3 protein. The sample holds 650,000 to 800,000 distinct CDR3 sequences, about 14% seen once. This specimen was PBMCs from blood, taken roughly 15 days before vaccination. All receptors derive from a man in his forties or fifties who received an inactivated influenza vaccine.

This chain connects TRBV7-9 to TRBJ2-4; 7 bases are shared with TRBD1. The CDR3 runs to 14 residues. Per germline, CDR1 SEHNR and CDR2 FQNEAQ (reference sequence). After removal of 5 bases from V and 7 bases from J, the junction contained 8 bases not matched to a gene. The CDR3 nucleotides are TGTGCCAGCAGCCCCCCACAGGGGCCGAACATTCAGTACTTC. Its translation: CASSPPQGPNIQYF.

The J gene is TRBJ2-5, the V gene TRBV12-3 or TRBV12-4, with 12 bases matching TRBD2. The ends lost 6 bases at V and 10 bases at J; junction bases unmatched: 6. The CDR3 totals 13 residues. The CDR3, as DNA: TGTGCCAGCAGCCCCGTACTAGCGGGAGGCCAGTACTTC. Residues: CASSPVLAGGQYF.

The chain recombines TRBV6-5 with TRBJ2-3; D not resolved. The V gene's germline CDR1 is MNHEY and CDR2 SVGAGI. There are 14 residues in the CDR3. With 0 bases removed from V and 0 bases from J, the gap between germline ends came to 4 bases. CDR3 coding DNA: TGTGCCAGCAGTTACTCACAAAGCACAGATACGCAGTATTTT. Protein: CASSYSQSTDTQYF.

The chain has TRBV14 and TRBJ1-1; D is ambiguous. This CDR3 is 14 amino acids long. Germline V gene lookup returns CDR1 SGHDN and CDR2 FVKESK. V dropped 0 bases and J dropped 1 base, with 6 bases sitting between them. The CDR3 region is CASSQEVQNTEAFF. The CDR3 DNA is TGTGCCAGCAGCCAAGAGGTACAGAACACTGAAGCTTTCTTT. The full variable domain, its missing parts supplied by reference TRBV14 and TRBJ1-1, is EAGVTQFPSHSVIEKGQTVTLRCDPISGHDNLYWYRRVMGKEIKFLLHFVKESKQDESGMPNNRFLAERTGGTYSTLKVQPAELEDSGVYFCASSQEVQNTEAFFGQGTRLTVV.

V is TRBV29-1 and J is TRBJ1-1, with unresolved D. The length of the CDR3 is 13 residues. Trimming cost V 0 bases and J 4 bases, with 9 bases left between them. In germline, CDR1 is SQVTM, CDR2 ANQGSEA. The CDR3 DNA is TGCAGCGTTGAAGAGCTGACCACCACTGAAGCTTTCTTT. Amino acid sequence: CSVEELTTTEAFF.

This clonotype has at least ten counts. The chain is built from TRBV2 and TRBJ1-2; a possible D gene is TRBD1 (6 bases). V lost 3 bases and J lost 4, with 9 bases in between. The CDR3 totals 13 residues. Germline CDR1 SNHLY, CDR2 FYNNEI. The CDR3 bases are TGTGCCAGCAGTGACGGGGGCCTCTATGGCTACACCTTC. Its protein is CASSDGGLYGYTF.

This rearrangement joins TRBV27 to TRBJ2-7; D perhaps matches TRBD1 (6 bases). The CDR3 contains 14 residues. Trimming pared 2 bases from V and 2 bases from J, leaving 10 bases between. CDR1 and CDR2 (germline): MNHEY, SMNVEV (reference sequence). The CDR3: CASSLPGHTYEQYF. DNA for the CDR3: TGTGCCAGCAGTTTACCGGGACACACCTACGAGCAGTACTTC.

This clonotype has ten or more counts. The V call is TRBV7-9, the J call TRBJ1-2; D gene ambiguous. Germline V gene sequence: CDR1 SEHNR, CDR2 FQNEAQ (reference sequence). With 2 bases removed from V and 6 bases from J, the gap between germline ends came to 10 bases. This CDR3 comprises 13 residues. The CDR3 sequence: CASSLPRRDGYTF. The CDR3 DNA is TGTGCCAGCAGCTTACCCCGAAGGGATGGCTACACCTTC.

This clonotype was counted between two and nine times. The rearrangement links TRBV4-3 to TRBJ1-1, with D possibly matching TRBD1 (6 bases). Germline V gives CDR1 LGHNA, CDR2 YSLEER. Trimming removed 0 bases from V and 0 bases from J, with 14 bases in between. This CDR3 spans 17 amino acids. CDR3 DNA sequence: TGCGCCAGCAGCCAAGATGTGGGGGGACAAATGAACACTGAAGCTTTCTTT. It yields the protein CASSQDVGGQMNTEAFF.

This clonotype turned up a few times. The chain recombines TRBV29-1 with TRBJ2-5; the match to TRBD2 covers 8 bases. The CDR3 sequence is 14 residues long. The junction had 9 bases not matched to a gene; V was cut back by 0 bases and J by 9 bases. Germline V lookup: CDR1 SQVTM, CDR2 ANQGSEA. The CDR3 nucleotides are TGCAGCGTTGAAGATCACGAGGGACTAGGGGCCCAGTACTTC. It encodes CSVEDHEGLGAQYF.

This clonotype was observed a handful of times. The CDR3 region is CSAKLAGIDGEQFF. CDR3 coding DNA: TGCAGTGCTAAACTAGCGGGAATAGACGGTGAGCAGTTCTTC. This rearrangement joins TRBV20-1 to TRBJ2-1; 10 bases fit TRBD2. This CDR3 is built from 14 residues. With 4 bases clipped from V and 9 bases from J, the junction kept 9 bases outside the gene matches. From germline, CDR1 is DFQATT and CDR2 SNEGSKA (reference sequence).

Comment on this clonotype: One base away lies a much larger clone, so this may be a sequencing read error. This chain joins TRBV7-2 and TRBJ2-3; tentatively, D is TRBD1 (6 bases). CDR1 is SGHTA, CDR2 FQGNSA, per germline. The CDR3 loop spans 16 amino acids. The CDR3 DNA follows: TGTGCCAGCAGCTTAGGGGGCAGGGGCTATACAGATACGCACTATTTT. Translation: CASSLGGRGYTDTHYF.

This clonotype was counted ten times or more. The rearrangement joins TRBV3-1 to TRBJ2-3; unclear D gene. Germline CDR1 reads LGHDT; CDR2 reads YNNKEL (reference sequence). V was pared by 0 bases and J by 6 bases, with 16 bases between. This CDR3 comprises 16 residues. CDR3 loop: CASSQEWLALGDTQYF. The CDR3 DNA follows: TGTGCCAGCAGCCAAGAGTGGTTGGCCCTAGGGGATACGCAGTATTTT.

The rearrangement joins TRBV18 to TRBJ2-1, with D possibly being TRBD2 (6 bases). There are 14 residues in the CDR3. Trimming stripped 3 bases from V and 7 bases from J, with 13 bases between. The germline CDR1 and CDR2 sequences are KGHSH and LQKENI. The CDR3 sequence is CASSPRSGKNEQFF. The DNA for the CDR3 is TGTGCCAGCTCACCTCGTAGCGGAAAAAATGAGCAGTTCTTC.

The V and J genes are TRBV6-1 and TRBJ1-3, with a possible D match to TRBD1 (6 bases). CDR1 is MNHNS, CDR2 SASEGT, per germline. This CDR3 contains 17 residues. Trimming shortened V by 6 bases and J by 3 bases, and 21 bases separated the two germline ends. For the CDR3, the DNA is TGTGCCAGCAGCCCCGGCTATCGGGGGCGAGGTGGAAACACCATATATTTT. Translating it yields CASSPGYRGRGGNTIYF.

The CDR3 bases are TGCGCCAGCAGCTTGTTTGAGCAGGGGAACACCGGGGAGCTGTTTTTT. This codes for CASSLFEQGNTGELFF. This chain connects TRBV5-1 to TRBJ2-2, with D tentatively TRBD1 (5 bases). Trimming cost V 1 base and J 1 base, with 11 bases left between them. The CDR3 has 16 residues. Looked up from germline, CDR1 is SGHRS and CDR2 is YFSETQ.

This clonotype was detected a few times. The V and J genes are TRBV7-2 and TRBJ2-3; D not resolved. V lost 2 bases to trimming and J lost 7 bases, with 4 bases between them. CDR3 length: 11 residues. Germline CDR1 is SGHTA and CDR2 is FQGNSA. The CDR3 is CASSLPYTQYF. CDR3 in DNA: TGTGCCAGCAGCTTACCGTATACGCAGTATTTT.

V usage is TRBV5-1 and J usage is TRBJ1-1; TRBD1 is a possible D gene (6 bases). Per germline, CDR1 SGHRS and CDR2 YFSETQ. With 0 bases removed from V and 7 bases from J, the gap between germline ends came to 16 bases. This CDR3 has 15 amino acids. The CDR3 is CASSLETGGLGEAFF. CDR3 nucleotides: TGCGCCAGCAGCTTGGAAACCGGGGGCTTGGGTGAAGCTTTCTTT.

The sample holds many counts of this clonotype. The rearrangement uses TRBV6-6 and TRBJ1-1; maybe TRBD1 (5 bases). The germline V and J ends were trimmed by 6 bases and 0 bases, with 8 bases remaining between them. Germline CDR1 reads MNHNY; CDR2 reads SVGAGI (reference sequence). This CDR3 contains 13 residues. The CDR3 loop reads CASRGPLNTEAFF. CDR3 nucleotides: TGTGCCAGCAGGGGACCCTTGAACACTGAAGCTTTCTTT.

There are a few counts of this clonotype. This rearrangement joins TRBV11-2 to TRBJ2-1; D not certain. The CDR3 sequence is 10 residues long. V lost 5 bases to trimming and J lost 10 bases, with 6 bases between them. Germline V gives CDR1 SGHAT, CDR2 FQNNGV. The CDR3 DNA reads TGTGCCAGCAGCGCATACGAGCAGTTCTTC. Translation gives CASSAYEQFF.

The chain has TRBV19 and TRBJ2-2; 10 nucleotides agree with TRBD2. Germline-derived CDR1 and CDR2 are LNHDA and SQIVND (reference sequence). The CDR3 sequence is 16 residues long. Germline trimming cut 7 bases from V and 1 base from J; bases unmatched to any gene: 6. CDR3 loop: CASKIAGGMNTGELFF. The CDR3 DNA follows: TGTGCCAGTAAGATAGCGGGAGGCATGAACACCGGGGAGCTGTTTTTT.

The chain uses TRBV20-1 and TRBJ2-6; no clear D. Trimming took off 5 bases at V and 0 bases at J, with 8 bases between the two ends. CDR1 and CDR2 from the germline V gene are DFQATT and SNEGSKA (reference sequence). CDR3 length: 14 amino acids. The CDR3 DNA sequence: TGCAGTGCTGCTTCTCCCTCTGGGGCCAACGTCCTGACTTTC. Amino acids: CSAASPSGANVLTF.

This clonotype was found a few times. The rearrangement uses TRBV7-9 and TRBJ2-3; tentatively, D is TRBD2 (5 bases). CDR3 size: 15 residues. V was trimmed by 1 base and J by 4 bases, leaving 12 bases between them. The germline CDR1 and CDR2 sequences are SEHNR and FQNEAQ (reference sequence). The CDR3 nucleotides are TGTGCCAGCAGCTTAGACGGGGTATTTGCAGATACGCAGTATTTT. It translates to CASSLDGVFADTQYF.

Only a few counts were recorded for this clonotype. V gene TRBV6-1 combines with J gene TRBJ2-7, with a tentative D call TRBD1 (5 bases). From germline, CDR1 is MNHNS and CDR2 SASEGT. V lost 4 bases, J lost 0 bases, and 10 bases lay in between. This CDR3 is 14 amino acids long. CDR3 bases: TGTGCCAGCAGTGCGGCAGGGTACTCCTACGAGCAGTACTTC. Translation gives CASSAAGYSYEQYF.

CDR3 protein: CASSSAGKQSPLHF. CDR3 DNA: TGTGCCAGCAGTTCTGCAGGGAAACAGTCACCCCTCCACTTT. This chain uses TRBV6-2 or TRBV6-3 with TRBJ1-6, with TRBD1 as a possible D gene (5 bases). This CDR3 comprises 14 residues. V shed 4 bases and J shed 10 bases, with 14 bases lying between them. Germline V lookup: CDR1 MNHEY, CDR2 SVGEGT.

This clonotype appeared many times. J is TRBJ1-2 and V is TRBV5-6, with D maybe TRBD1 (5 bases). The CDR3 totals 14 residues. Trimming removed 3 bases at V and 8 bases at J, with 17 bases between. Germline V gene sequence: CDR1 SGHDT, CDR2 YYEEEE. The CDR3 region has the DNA TGTGCCAGCAGCTCCGGCTTTCGGGGGAACGGCTACACCTTC. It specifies CASSSGFRGNGYTF.